A selection of T cell receptor beta chains follows, all from one sample in a study of T cell repertoires in ileal Crohn's disease. Profiled with immunoSEQ multiplex PCR; TCRdb holds only in-frame clones, not every one. The table records fewer than 13,000 clones, 70% to 80% of them present only once. Source material: ileal tissue. Source of these receptors: an adult with Crohn's disease. CDR3s include the opening cysteine and the closing phenylalanine or tryptophan. D genes are given only for firm matches. Expanded clones are given a class, and other clones once, few, many or no size at all.

TRBV7-3,TRBJ2-1,.,.,CASSLTYYNEQFF,TGTGCCAGCAGCCTCACTTATTACAATGAGCAGTTCTTC
TRBV6-5,TRBJ1-2,.,few,CASSYSTRPPRGYTF,TGTGCCAGCAGTTACTCGACCAGGCCACCCCGAGGCTACACCTTC
TRBV7-2,TRBJ2-1,TRBD2,.,CASSLTGGGGFGNEQFF,TGTGCCAGCAGCTTAACCGGTGGCGGGGGGTTTGGGAATGAGCAGTTCTTC
TRBV10-3,TRBJ2-2,.,.,CAISGSGSINTGELFF,TGTGCCATCAGTGGGAGTGGATCGATAAACACCGGGGAGCTGTTTTTT
TRBV5-1,TRBJ1-2,TRBD1,.,CASSLTGGASSYGYTF,TGCGCCAGCAGCTTGACAGGGGGCGCCTCTTCCTATGGCTACACCTTC
TRBV7-2,TRBJ1-6,TRBD1,.,CASSPEGQGRLLHF,TGTGCCAGCAGCCCGGAGGGACAGGGAAGACTACTCCACTTT
TRBV6-1,TRBJ1-5,.,.,CASSEGSISNQPQHF,TGTGCCAGCAGTGAAGGAAGCATTAGCAATCAGCCCCAGCATTTT
TRBV7-2,TRBJ2-7,TRBD2,.,CASSPGLAASYEQYF,TGTGCCAGCAGCCCCGGACTAGCGGCCTCCTACGAGCAGTACTTC
TRBV18,TRBJ2-5,.,.,CASSPSQETQYF,TGTGCCAGCTCACCTTCTCAAGAGACCCAGTACTTC
TRBV13,TRBJ2-3,.,.,CASSRGESTDTQYF,TGTGCCAGCAGCCGAGGAGAAAGCACAGATACGCAGTATTTT
TRBV28,TRBJ1-1,.,.,CASSLRRMNTEAFF,TGTGCCAGCAGTTTAAGGCGGATGAACACTGAAGCTTTCTTT
TRBV6-1,TRBJ2-5,TRBD2,.,CASSGLLAEETQYF,TGTGCCAGCAGTGGTCTACTAGCGGAAGAGACCCAGTACTTC
TRBV5-1,TRBJ1-2,TRBD1,few,CASSDGQGSYGYTF,TGCGCCAGCAGCGATGGACAGGGAAGCTATGGCTACACCTTC
TRBV5-1,TRBJ1-2,.,.,CASSLGTENGYTF,TGCGCCAGCAGCTTGGGGACAGAAAATGGCTACACCTTC
TRBV5-4,TRBJ1-1,TRBD1,.,CASSLRDRMNTEAFF,TGTGCCAGCAGCCTAAGGGACAGGATGAACACTGAAGCTTTCTTT
TRBV4-1,TRBJ1-4,.,.,CASSQEVSQGNEKLFF,TGCGCCAGCAGCCAAGAAGTAAGCCAGGGGAATGAAAAACTGTTTTTT
TRBV7-2,TRBJ1-1,.,.,CASSYTGYGTEAFF,TGTGCCAGCAGTTATACAGGGTATGGCACTGAAGCTTTCTTT
TRBV7-2,TRBJ2-7,.,.,CASSPSPGVFSEQYF,TGTGCCAGCAGCCCCTCCCCCGGAGTTTTCTCCGAGCAGTACTTC
TRBV4-1,TRBJ1-6,TRBD1,.,CASSLQGAVSPLHF,TGCGCCAGCAGCCTACAGGGGGCGGTTTCACCCCTCCACTTT
TRBV6-5,TRBJ2-7,TRBD1,once,CASSLQGAAYEQYF,TGTGCCAGCAGTCTACAGGGGGCGGCCTACGAGCAGTACTTC
TRBV28,TRBJ2-1,TRBD2,.,CASSPPSGGRYNEQFF,TGTGCCAGCAGTCCACCTAGCGGGGGGCGCTACAATGAGCAGTTCTTC
TRBV10-3,TRBJ1-2,.,.,CAISEAGLRDGYTF,TGTGCCATCAGTGAGGCAGGGCTTAGAGATGGCTACACCTTC
TRBV7-6,TRBJ2-5,TRBD1,.,CASSLEGTGGKETQYF,TGTGCCAGCAGCTTAGAAGGGACAGGGGGAAAAGAGACCCAGTACTTC
TRBV30,TRBJ1-6,.,.,CAFTTGIPYNSPLHF,TGTGCCTTCACTACAGGGATTCCCTATAATTCACCCCTCCACTTT
TRBV2,TRBJ1-1,.,few,CASRQGPEAFF,TGTGCCAGCAGACAGGGCCCTGAAGCTTTCTTT
TRBV25-1,TRBJ2-2,.,.,CASSLFTQGSTGELFF,TGTGCCAGCAGCCTCTTCACTCAGGGGTCCACCGGGGAGCTGTTTTTT
TRBV6-5,TRBJ2-3,.,.,CASSSIRGLGTDTQYF,TGTGCCAGCAGTTCCATCCGGGGGTTGGGCACAGATACGCAGTATTTT
TRBV6-1,TRBJ1-5,.,.,CASSSFRGQPQHF,TGTGCCAGCAGCTCATTCCGCGGTCAGCCCCAGCATTTT
TRBV18,TRBJ1-1,TRBD1,.,CASSPDRTNTEAFF,TGTGCCAGCTCACCGGACAGGACGAACACTGAAGCTTTCTTT
TRBV5-6,TRBJ2-3,TRBD2,.,CASSSDPGLAGRTDTQYF,TGTGCCAGCAGCTCAGATCCGGGACTAGCGGGGCGCACAGATACGCAGTATTTT
TRBV2,TRBJ1-6,.,.,CAGTGHNNSPLHF,TGTGCCGGTACAGGGCACAATAATTCACCCCTCCACTTT
TRBV15,TRBJ2-3,TRBD2,once,CATSAGGHFGTDTQYF,TGTGCCACCTCAGCGGGGGGACATTTCGGCACAGATACGCAGTATTTT
TRBV19,TRBJ1-5,TRBD1,.,CASTRTGAIGQPQHF,TGTGCCAGTACCCGGACAGGGGCCATCGGGCAGCCCCAGCATTTT
TRBV7-2,TRBJ2-6,.,.,CASRLGSGANVLTF,TGTGCCAGCAGACTCGGCTCTGGGGCCAACGTCCTGACTTTC
TRBV9,TRBJ2-7,.,.,CASSVGGNPYEQYF,TGTGCCAGCAGCGTAGGAGGGAACCCCTACGAGCAGTACTTC
TRBV7-2,TRBJ1-1,.,.,CASSLAGGENTEAFF,TGTGCCAGCAGCTTAGCGGGAGGAGAGAACACTGAAGCTTTCTTT
TRBV5-1,TRBJ2-5,TRBD1,few,CASRHQGAGETQYF,TGCGCCAGCAGACACCAGGGGGCAGGAGAGACCCAGTACTTC
TRBV7-2,TRBJ2-2,.,.,CASIEQVTNTGELFF,TGTGCCAGCATTGAACAGGTTACGAACACCGGGGAGCTGTTTTTT
TRBV5-1,TRBJ1-4,.,.,CASSDTTTNEKLFF,TGCGCCAGCAGCGACACCACAACTAATGAAAAACTGTTTTTT
TRBV27,TRBJ1-6,TRBD1,once,CASRAPDRENSPLHF,TGTGCCAGCAGGGCGCCAGACAGGGAGAATTCACCCCTCCACTTT